What follows are 15 T cell receptor beta chains derived from one specimen sequenced in a study of cytomegalovirus exposure and HLA in healthy donors. The PCR contained 60 Vbeta and 13 Jbeta primers. Some clones are missing from TCRdb's copy, which holds only in-frame ones; the method was immunoSEQ multiplex PCR. Counted here are over 75,000 clones, about 75% occurring once; the ten biggest clones make up less than 9%. The sample consisted of PBMCs. These receptor sequences come from a man in his forties in good health and CMV-seropositive.

This sequence joins TRBV5-1 and TRBJ2-1, with D perhaps TRBD1 (5 bases). Trimming stripped 0 bases from V and 6 bases from J, with 13 bases between. The germline V gene has CDR1 SGHRS and CDR2 YFSETQ. CDR3 length: 15 residues. The CDR3 DNA is TGCGCCAGCAGCTTGGAGGACCCAGGGCGCAATGAGCAGTTCTTC. Encoded protein: CASSLEDPGRNEQFF.

The chain has TRBV7-9 and TRBJ2-1, with a weak D call TRBD1 (6 bases). This CDR3 has 15 residues. V was shortened by 2 bases and J by 4 bases, with 12 bases between the two germline ends. Germline V CDR1 and CDR2: SEHNR, FQNEAQ (reference sequence). The CDR3 is CASSLPGHLYNEQFF. The DNA of the CDR3 is TGTGCCAGCAGCTTACCGGGACACCTTTACAATGAGCAGTTCTTC.

This clone was seen more than once but under ten times. This chain links TRBV11-3 with TRBJ2-5; 7 bases agree with TRBD2. The tail of the sequence fits TRBJ2-7 better, so the J call may be wrong. CDR3 length: 13 residues. The germline gives CDR1 SGHNT, CDR2 YENEEA. The CDR3 region is CASSGGGSYEQYF. CDR3 sequence (DNA): TGTGCCAGCAGCGGCGGGGGCTCCTACGAGCAGTACTTC.

J is TRBJ2-1 and V is TRBV27; 11 nucleotides agree with TRBD2. Germline V gene data show CDR1 as MNHEY and CDR2 as SMNVEV (reference sequence). There are 19 residues in the CDR3. V dropped 0 bases and J dropped 3; count of bases not matched to a gene: 10. In nucleotides, the CDR3 is TGTGCCAGCAGTTTATCCGGTCTAGCGGGAGGCACGGGCTACAATGAGCAGTTCTTC. As protein: CASSLSGLAGGTGYNEQFF.

This clone turned up a few times. The chain joins TRBV12-2 to TRBJ2-7; the listed D gene, TRBD1, was not tested against the DNA. TRBV12-2 is a documented pseudogene. This CDR3 comprises 16 residues. CDR3 coding DNA: TGTGCAAGTCGCTTCCGGCCGGGACAGGGGTACTACGAGCAGTACTTC. This encodes CASRFRPGQGYYEQYF.

V gene TRBV5-4 combines with J gene TRBJ2-5, with 8 positions matching TRBD2. Germline CDR1 is SGHNT and CDR2 is YYREEE (reference sequence). This CDR3 region has 16 residues. The trim removed 0 bases at V and 5 bases at J, leaving 9 bases unmatched. The DNA for the CDR3 is TGTGCCAGCAGCTTGGCCGGGACTAGAGTAGTGGAGACCCAGTACTTC. Its translation is CASSLAGTRVVETQYF.

The J gene is TRBJ2-7, the V gene TRBV27, with 8 bases identical to TRBD1. With V trimmed by 5 bases and J by 3 bases, 9 bases remained unmatched. The CDR3 length is 15 residues. Germline V lookup: CDR1 MNHEY, CDR2 SMNVEV (reference sequence). CDR3 in DNA: TGTGCCAGCAGTAACCCAGGACAGGGATACTACGAGCAGTACTTC. Its protein product is CASSNPGQGYYEQYF.

The chain combines TRBV29-1 with TRBJ2-7; 7 nucleotides match TRBD2. V lost 4 bases to trimming and J lost 0 bases; unmatched junction nucleotides: 9. Germline loops: CDR1 SQVTM, CDR2 ANQGSEA. This CDR3 spans 15 amino acids. In DNA, the CDR3 is TGCAGCGTTGGATTTCGGGAGGACGTCTCCTACGAGCAGTACTTC. Amino acids: CSVGFREDVSYEQYF.

The rearrangement joins TRBV28 to TRBJ1-2, with D tentatively TRBD1 (6 bases). Germline CDR1 and CDR2: MDHEN and SYDVKM. The CDR3 is made up of 12 amino acids. The V gene lost 10 bases and the J gene lost 4 bases, with 13 bases spanning the gap. CDR3 in amino acids: CATSGDRYGYTF. The CDR3 DNA reads as TGTGCCACTTCAGGGGATCGCTATGGCTACACCTTC.

J is TRBJ1-5 and V is TRBV15, with D maybe TRBD1 (6 bases). Germline-derived CDR1 and CDR2 are LNHNV and YYDKDF (reference sequence). The CDR3 extends over 15 amino acids. V lost 1 base and J lost 6, with 13 bases in between. DNA of the CDR3: TGTGCCACCAGCAGAGTCACAGGGAACAGTCAGCCCCAGCATTTT. Its translation is CATSRVTGNSQPQHF.

This clone was seen just once. The chain recombines TRBV9 with TRBJ1-3; D gene unclear. Per the germline V gene, CDR1 is SGDLS and CDR2 is YYNGEE. Trimming removed 0 bases at V and 1 base at J, with 11 bases between. The CDR3 extends over 16 amino acids. The chain's CDR3 is CASSVVARGSGNTIYF. The CDR3 bases are TGTGCCAGCAGCGTAGTCGCTCGGGGATCTGGAAACACCATATATTTT.

The chain is built from TRBV9 and TRBJ2-5; D unclear. This CDR3 has 12 amino acids. In germline, CDR1 is SGDLS, CDR2 YYNGEE. Trimming pared 3 bases from V and 1 base from J, leaving 4 bases between. CDR3 nucleotides: TGTGCCAGCAGCGATAGCCAAGAGACCCAGTACTTC. This translates into CASSDSQETQYF.

The chain recombines TRBV5-1 with TRBJ2-5; D not resolved. The J call is uncertain, as TRBJ2-7 better fits the DNA end. Germline CDR1 and CDR2: SGHRS and YFSETQ. The length of the CDR3 is 11 residues. The CDR3, as DNA: TGCGCCAGCAGCGCCTCCTACGAGCAGTACTTC. It specifies CASSASYEQYF.

This clone appeared once. The chain recombines TRBV29-1 with TRBJ1-3; D uncertain. The ends were cut back, 7 bases at V and 0 bases at J, with 13 bases in the middle. Germline values: CDR1 SQVTM, CDR2 ANQGSEA. The CDR3 loop spans 14 amino acids. The CDR3 DNA reads TGCAGCGCCCAACCAGGTACCTCTGGAAACACCATATATTTT. This translates into CSAQPGTSGNTIYF. Looking up the rest from reference TRBV29-1 and TRBJ1-3 gives the full variable domain: SAVISQKPSRDICQRGTSLTIQCQVDSQVTMMFWYRQQPGQSLTLIATANQGSEATYESGFVIDKFPISRPNLTFSTLTVSNMSPEDSSIYLCSAQPGTSGNTIYFGEGSWLTVV.

This chain connects TRBV11-2 to TRBJ2-1, with 7 bases matching TRBD2. Germline V CDR1 and CDR2: SGHAT, FQNNGV. There are 17 residues in the CDR3. V lost 0 bases, J lost 2 bases, and 7 bases stayed unmatched. The DNA for the CDR3 is TGTGCCAGCAGCTTAGAGCCCGGGACTACAACCTACAATGAGCAGTTCTTC. Translating it yields CASSLEPGTTTYNEQFF.